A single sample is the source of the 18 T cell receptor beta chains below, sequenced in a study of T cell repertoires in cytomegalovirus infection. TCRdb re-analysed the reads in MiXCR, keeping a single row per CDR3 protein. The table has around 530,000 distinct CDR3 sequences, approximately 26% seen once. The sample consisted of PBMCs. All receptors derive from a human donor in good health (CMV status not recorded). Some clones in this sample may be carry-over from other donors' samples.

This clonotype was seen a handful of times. DNA for the CDR3: TGTGCCACCAGTGATTGGGGCCGACTAGCCGCAGATACGCAGTATTTT. This encodes CATSDWGRLAADTQYF. The chain employs TRBV24-1 and TRBJ2-3; 7 positions match TRBD2. CDR1 is KGHDR and CDR2 is SFDVKD in the germline V gene. V lost 2 bases to trimming and J lost 4 bases; unmatched junction nucleotides: 8. The CDR3 totals 16 residues.

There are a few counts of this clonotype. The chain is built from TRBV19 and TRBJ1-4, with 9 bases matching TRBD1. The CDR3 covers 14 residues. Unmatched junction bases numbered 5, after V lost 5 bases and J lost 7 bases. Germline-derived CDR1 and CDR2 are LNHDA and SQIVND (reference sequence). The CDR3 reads CASSVGQGPEKLFF. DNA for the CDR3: TGTGCCAGTAGTGTGGGACAGGGTCCTGAAAAACTGTTTTTT.

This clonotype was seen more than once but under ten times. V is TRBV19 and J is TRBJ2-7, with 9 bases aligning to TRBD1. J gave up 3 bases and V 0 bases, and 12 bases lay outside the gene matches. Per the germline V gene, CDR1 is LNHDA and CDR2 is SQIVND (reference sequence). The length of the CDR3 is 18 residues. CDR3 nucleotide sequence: TGTGCCAGTAGTATAGACACCTCCGGGACAGGGATGTTCTACGAGCAGTACTTC. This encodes CASSIDTSGTGMFYEQYF. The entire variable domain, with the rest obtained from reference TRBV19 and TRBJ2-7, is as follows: DGGITQSPKYLFRKEGQNVTLSCEQNLNHDAMYWYRQDPGQGLRLIYYSQIVNDFQKGDIAEGYSVSREKKESFPLTVTSAQKNPTAFYLCASSIDTSGTGMFYEQYFGPGTRLTVT.

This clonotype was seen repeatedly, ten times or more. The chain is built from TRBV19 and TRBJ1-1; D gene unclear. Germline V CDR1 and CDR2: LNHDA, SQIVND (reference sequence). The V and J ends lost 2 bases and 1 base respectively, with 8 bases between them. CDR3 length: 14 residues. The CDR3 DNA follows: TGTGCCAGTAGTATACCGCGCAGGAACACTGAAGCTTTCTTT. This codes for CASSIPRRNTEAFF. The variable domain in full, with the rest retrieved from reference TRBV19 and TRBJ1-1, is DGGITQSPKYLFRKEGQNVTLSCEQNLNHDAMYWYRQDPGQGLRLIYYSQIVNDFQKGDIAEGYSVSREKKESFPLTVTSAQKNPTAFYLCASSIPRRNTEAFFGQGTRLTVV.

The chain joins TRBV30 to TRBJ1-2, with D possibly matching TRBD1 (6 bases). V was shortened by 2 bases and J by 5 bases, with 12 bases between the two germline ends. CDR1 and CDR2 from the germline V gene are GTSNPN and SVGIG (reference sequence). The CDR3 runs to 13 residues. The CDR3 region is CAWSRGPGYGYTF. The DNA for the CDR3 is TGTGCCTGGAGTCGGGGGCCGGGGTATGGCTACACCTTC.

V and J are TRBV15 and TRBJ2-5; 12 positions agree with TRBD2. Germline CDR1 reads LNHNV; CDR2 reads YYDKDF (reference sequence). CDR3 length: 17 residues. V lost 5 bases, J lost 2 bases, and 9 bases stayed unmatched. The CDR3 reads CATSPRLAGVGQETQYF. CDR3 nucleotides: TGTGCCACCAGCCCCCGACTAGCGGGAGTCGGGCAAGAGACCCAGTACTTC.

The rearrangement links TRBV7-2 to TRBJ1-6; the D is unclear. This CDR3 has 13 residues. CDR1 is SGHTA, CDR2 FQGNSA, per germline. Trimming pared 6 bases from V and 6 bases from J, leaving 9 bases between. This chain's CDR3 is CASRGFGNSPLHF. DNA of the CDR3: TGTGCCAGCAGGGGCTTTGGTAATTCACCCCTCCACTTT.

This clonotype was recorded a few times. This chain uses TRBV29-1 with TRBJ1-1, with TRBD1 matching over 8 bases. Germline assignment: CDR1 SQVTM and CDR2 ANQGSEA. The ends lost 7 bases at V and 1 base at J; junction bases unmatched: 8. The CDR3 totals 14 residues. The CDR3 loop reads CSAAFGTGNTEAFF. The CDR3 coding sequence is TGCAGCGCCGCTTTTGGGACAGGGAACACTGAAGCTTTCTTT.

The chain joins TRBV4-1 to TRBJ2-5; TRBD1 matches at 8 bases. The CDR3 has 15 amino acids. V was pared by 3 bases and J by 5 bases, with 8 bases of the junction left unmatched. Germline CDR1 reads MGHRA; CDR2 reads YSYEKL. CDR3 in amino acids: CASSHVDRAEETQYF. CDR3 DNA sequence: TGCGCCAGCAGCCATGTGGACAGGGCTGAGGAGACCCAGTACTTC.

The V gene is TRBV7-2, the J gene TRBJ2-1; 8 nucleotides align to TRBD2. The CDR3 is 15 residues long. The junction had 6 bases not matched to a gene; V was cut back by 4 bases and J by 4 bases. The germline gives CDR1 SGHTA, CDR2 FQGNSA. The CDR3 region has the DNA TGTGCCAGCAGCTCCTACCTAGCGGGTTACAATGAGCAGTTCTTC. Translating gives CASSSYLAGYNEQFF.

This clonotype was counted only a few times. This chain's CDR3 is CASSRRQENTEAFF. The CDR3 nucleotides read TGTGCCAGCAGCCGAAGACAGGAGAACACTGAAGCTTTCTTT. The V gene is TRBV11-3, the J gene TRBJ1-1; D possibly corresponds to TRBD1 (6 bases). The CDR3 spans 14 residues. The germline V gene encodes CDR1 SGHNT and CDR2 YENEEA. V lost 5 bases, J lost 1 base, and 11 bases lay in between.

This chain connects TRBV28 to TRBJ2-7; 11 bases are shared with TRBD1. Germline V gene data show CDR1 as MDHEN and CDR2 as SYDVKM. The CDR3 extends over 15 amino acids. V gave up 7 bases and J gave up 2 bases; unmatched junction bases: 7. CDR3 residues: CASNLPGQGAYEQYF. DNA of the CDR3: TGTGCCAGCAACCTCCCGGGACAGGGGGCCTACGAGCAGTACTTC.

CDR3 sequence (DNA): TGCAGTGCTACCGGCGGGGGGGACGGCTACACCTTC. Encoded protein: CSATGGGDGYTF. The chain employs TRBV20-1 and TRBJ1-2; D is possibly TRBD1 (5 bases). Trimming removed 4 bases from V and 8 bases from J, with 14 bases in between. Germline assignment: CDR1 DFQATT and CDR2 SNEGSKA (reference sequence). The CDR3 sequence is 12 residues long.

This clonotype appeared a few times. DNA of the CDR3: TGTGCCAGCCACTTGGACAGAAACTATGGCTACACCTTC. Protein sequence: CASHLDRNYGYTF. The chain carries TRBV28 and TRBJ1-2, with a possible D match to TRBD1 (6 bases). V lost 8 bases and J 2 bases, leaving 12 bases between the germline ends. CDR1 and CDR2 (germline): MDHEN, SYDVKM. The CDR3 runs to 13 residues.

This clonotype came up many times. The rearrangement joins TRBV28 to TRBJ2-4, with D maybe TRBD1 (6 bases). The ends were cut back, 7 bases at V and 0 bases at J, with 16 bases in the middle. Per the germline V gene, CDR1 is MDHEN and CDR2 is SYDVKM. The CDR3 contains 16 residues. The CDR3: CASTQTGPAAKNIQYF. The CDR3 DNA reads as TGTGCCAGCACTCAGACAGGACCCGCAGCCAAAAACATTCAGTACTTC.

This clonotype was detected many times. CDR3 coding DNA: TGTGCCACCGAGAGGAAGACCGGCGAGCAGTACTTC. Its protein is CATERKTGEQYF. The J gene is TRBJ2-7, the V gene TRBV6-2 or TRBV6-3; unclear D gene. V gave up 10 bases and J gave up 6 bases, with 16 bases separating them. The CDR3 consists of 12 residues. Germline CDR1 and CDR2: MNHEY and SVGEGT.

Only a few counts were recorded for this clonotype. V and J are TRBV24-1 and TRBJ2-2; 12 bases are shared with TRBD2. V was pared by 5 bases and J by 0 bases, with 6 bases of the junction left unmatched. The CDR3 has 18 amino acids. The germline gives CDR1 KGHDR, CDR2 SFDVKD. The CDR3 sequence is CATSGLAGDLANTGELFF. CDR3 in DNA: TGTGCCACCAGTGGACTAGCGGGAGATCTTGCGAACACCGGGGAGCTGTTTTTT.

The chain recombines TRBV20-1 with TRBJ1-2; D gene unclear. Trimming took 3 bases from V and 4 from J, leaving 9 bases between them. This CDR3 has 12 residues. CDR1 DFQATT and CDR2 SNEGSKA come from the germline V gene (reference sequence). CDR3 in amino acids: CSASRQSYGYTF. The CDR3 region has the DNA TGCAGTGCTAGCAGGCAGAGCTATGGCTACACCTTC.